Each of the 28 T cell receptor beta chains below was sequenced from the same sample in a study of T cells after posttransplantation cyclophosphamide. Measured with immunoSEQ multiplex PCR; TCRdb has only the in-frame clones, and not every one. The sample lists 32,000 or so clones, approximately 90% occurring once. The sequenced sample consisted of PBMCs. These receptors were obtained from a middle-aged woman with a blood cancer, CMV-positive, and with a related stem cell donor.

V usage is TRBV10-3 and J usage is TRBJ2-3; 12 nucleotides match TRBD2. The CDR3 loop spans 16 amino acids. V shed 6 bases, J shed 2 bases, and the junction held 6 bases outside the gene matches. CDR1 is ENHRY and CDR2 is SYGVKD in the germline V gene. This CDR3 reads CAISRTSGGSTDTQYF. The CDR3 DNA reads TGTGCCATCAGCCGAACTAGCGGGGGGTCCACAGATACGCAGTATTTT.

The rearrangement links TRBV5-5 to TRBJ1-4, with D tentatively TRBD1 (6 bases). The CDR3 has 14 residues. Trimming left V 4 bases short and J 6 bases short, with 13 bases between. CDR1 SGHKS and CDR2 YYEKEE come from the germline V gene (reference sequence). The DNA for the CDR3 is TGTGCCAGCAGCCGAGGGCCAGGGGATGAAAAACTGTTTTTT. Its translation is CASSRGPGDEKLFF. Full variable domain (remainder filled in from reference TRBV5-5 and TRBJ1-4): DAGVTQSPTHLIKTRGQQVTLRCSPISGHKSVSWYQQVLGQGPQFIFQYYEKEERGRGNFPDRFSARQFPNYSSELNVNALLLGDSALYLCASSRGPGDEKLFFGSGTQLSVL.

This chain links TRBV29-1 with TRBJ2-3; D may be TRBD1 (5 bases). The CDR3 has 13 residues. Germline-derived CDR1 and CDR2 are SQVTM and ANQGSEA. Trimming removed 3 bases at V and 4 bases at J, with 11 bases between. As DNA, the CDR3 is TGCAGCGTTGATGGGCAGGGCGCAGATACGCAGTATTTT. This translates into CSVDGQGADTQYF.

This clone was detected once. The V gene is TRBV18, the J gene TRBJ2-3, with D maybe TRBD1 (6 bases). The CDR3 covers 17 residues. CDR1 and CDR2 (germline): KGHSH, LQKENI. The V gene lost 4 bases and the J gene lost 2 bases, with 19 bases spanning the gap. The CDR3 DNA sequence: TGTGCCAGCTCACTATTTTCCATGACAGGCCCCACAGATACGCAGTATTTT. It codes for CASSLFSMTGPTDTQYF.

This sequence joins TRBV5-1 and TRBJ2-3; 7 nucleotides agree with TRBD1. The CDR3 covers 18 residues. V was pared by 4 bases and J by 3 bases, with 17 bases of the junction left unmatched. CDR1 SGHRS and CDR2 YFSETQ come from the germline V gene. CDR3 DNA: TGCGCCAGCAGCCCTCTGAGAACAGGGGTAGGTGGAACAGATACGCAGTATTTT. As protein: CASSPLRTGVGGTDTQYF.

About this clone: The identical CDR3 is also encoded by other nucleotide sequences in the sample. This chain joins TRBV5-4 and TRBJ1-6; unclear D gene. V was shortened by 3 bases and J by 7 bases, with 5 bases between the two germline ends. The CDR3 is made up of 12 amino acids. Germline V gene lookup returns CDR1 SGHNT and CDR2 YYREEE (reference sequence). The CDR3 sequence is CASSSLNSPLHF. The DNA for the CDR3 is TGTGCCAGCAGCTCGTTAAATTCACCCCTCCACTTT.

The V call is TRBV11-3, the J call TRBJ2-3; the match to TRBD1 covers 10 bases. V was clipped by 5 bases and J by 1 base; unmatched bases: 9. The germline CDR1 and CDR2 sequences are SGHNT and YENEEA. The CDR3 loop spans 17 amino acids. CDR3 sequence reads: CASSDRQGAPGTDTQYF. The CDR3 DNA is TGTGCCAGCAGCGACCGACAGGGGGCGCCGGGCACAGATACGCAGTATTTT. Together with reference TRBV11-3 and TRBJ2-3, the CDR3 gives the full variable domain: EAGVVQSPRYKIIEKKQPVAFWCNPISGHNTLYWYLQNLGQGPELLIRYENEEAVDDSQLPKDRFSAERLKGVDSTLKIQPAELGDSAVYLCASSDRQGAPGTDTQYFGPGTRLTVL.

The J gene is TRBJ2-1, the V gene TRBV19; tentative D call: TRBD2 (7 bases). V was trimmed by 7 bases and J by 10 bases, leaving 17 bases between them. In germline, CDR1 is LNHDA, CDR2 SQIVND (reference sequence). The CDR3 has 13 residues. Here the CDR3 reads CASTEWGGREQFF. DNA of the CDR3: TGTGCCAGTACCGAGTGGGGGGGGCGAGAGCAGTTCTTC. The full variable domain, in which reference TRBV19 and TRBJ2-1 provide the parts outside the CDR3, is DGGITQSPKYLFRKEGQNVTLSCEQNLNHDAMYWYRQDPGQGLRLIYYSQIVNDFQKGDIAEGYSVSREKKESFPLTVTSAQKNPTAFYLCASTEWGGREQFFGPGTRLTVL.

The V and J genes are TRBV5-1 and TRBJ2-2; D perhaps matches TRBD1 (6 bases). Germline CDR1 and CDR2: SGHRS and YFSETQ. CDR3 length: 18 residues. The ends were cut back, 1 base at V and 1 base at J, with 17 bases in the middle. The CDR3 DNA reads TGCGCCAGCAGCTTGCGACCCGGGACACCGTTGAACACCGGGGAGCTGTTTTTT. It encodes CASSLRPGTPLNTGELFF.

The sample holds a few counts of this clone. The chain links TRBV4-1 to TRBJ2-1; TRBD2 aligns across 10 bases. Germline CDR1 reads MGHRA; CDR2 reads YSYEKL. The V segment lost 0 bases and the J segment 4 bases; nucleotides outside the gene matches: 6. The CDR3 length is 17 residues. CDR3 DNA: TGCGCCAGCAGCCAAGATCTAGCGGGGGACCTGTACAATGAGCAGTTCTTC. Translated, it gives CASSQDLAGDLYNEQFF.

This clone was found once. This sequence joins TRBV5-6 and TRBJ2-3, with 14 bases identical to TRBD2. From germline, CDR1 is SGHDT and CDR2 YYEEEE. The CDR3 sequence is 15 residues long. Losses at the gene ends were 3 bases for V and 4 bases for J; bases not matched to a gene: 1. CDR3 region: CASSSGLAGADTQYF. In DNA form, the CDR3 reads TGTGCCAGCAGCTCGGGACTAGCGGGGGCAGATACGCAGTATTTT. The complete variable domain, with remaining parts taken from reference TRBV5-6 and TRBJ2-3, reads DAGVTQSPTHLIKTRGQQVTLRCSPKSGHDTVSWYQQALGQGPQFIFQYYEEEERQRGNFPDRFSGHQFPNYSSELNVNALLLGDSALYLCASSSGLAGADTQYFGPGTRLTVL.

The chain joins TRBV18 to TRBJ1-5; 9 bases are shared with TRBD1. J was trimmed by 6 bases and V by 4 bases; bases with no gene match: 7. The CDR3 has 15 residues. Germline V lookup: CDR1 KGHSH, CDR2 LQKENI. The CDR3 bases are TGTGCCAGCTCACTCAACCGGGACAGGGTTCAGCCCCAGCATTTT. Residues: CASSLNRDRVQPQHF.

The chain is built from TRBV6-6 and TRBJ2-5; D remains ambiguous. Germline CDR1 and CDR2: MNHNY and SVGAGI (reference sequence). V lost 5 bases, J lost 3 bases, and 4 bases lay in between. The CDR3 sequence is 11 residues long. CDR3 DNA sequence: TGTGCCAGCAGTGTTAAAGAGACCCAGTACTTC. Its translation: CASSVKETQYF.

CDR3: CASSAQGASEKLFF. The CDR3 bases are TGTGCCAGCAGTGCGCAGGGGGCGAGTGAAAAACTGTTTTTT. This chain joins TRBV6-5 and TRBJ1-4; 8 nucleotides agree with TRBD1. Per germline, CDR1 MNHEY and CDR2 SVGAGI. The CDR3 consists of 14 residues. V was clipped by 5 bases and J by 7 bases; unmatched bases: 6.

The rearrangement uses TRBV15 and TRBJ1-1; 11 bases line up with TRBD1. The length of the CDR3 is 19 residues. Germline values: CDR1 LNHNV, CDR2 YYDKDF (reference sequence). The ends lost 7 bases at V and 0 bases at J; junction bases unmatched: 16. CDR3 coding DNA: TGTGCCACCACCCCGGACAGGGGGCGTAATCCCCTCATGAACACTGAAGCTTTCTTT. Encoded protein: CATTPDRGRNPLMNTEAFF.

This clone was recorded only once. This sequence joins TRBV6-5 and TRBJ1-2; a weak D match, TRBD1 (6 bases). Germline lookup yields CDR1 MNHEY and CDR2 SVGAGI. CDR3 length: 12 amino acids. V lost 2 bases, J lost 7 bases, and 8 bases lay in between. The CDR3 loop reads CASSYRGGGYTF. The DNA for the CDR3 is TGTGCCAGCAGTTACAGAGGGGGTGGCTACACCTTC.

A few counts support this clone. The chain employs TRBV13 and TRBJ1-3; possible D gene TRBD1, 5 bases. CDR3 length: 14 amino acids. Germline CDR1 is PRHDT and CDR2 is FYEKMQ (reference sequence). The V end lost 3 bases, the J end lost 4 bases, and 10 bases lay between the germline ends. This CDR3 reads CASSFGGDGNTIYF. As DNA, the CDR3 is TGTGCCAGCAGCTTCGGAGGGGACGGAAACACCATATATTTT.

The V and J genes are TRBV4-3 and TRBJ2-7, with a possible D match to TRBD1 (6 bases). This CDR3 is built from 14 residues. Germline V gene data show CDR1 as LGHNA and CDR2 as YSLEER. With 0 bases removed from V and 4 bases from J, the gap between germline ends came to 10 bases. The CDR3 DNA reads TGCGCCAGCAGCCAAGATAGGGGGTTGTACGAGCAGTACTTC. Translating it yields CASSQDRGLYEQYF.

With respect to this clone: The junction does not match germline at one end; this may be a read error. The chain carries TRBV2 and TRBJ1-3; D unresolved. The CDR3 covers 15 residues. Germline V gene lookup returns CDR1 SNHLY and CDR2 FYNNEI. The CDR3 coding sequence is TGTGCCAGCAGCGGTCGGGATCTCTCTGGAAACACCATACATTTT. It is translated as CASSGRDLSGNTIHF.

This rearrangement joins TRBV6-6 to TRBJ1-5; perhaps TRBD1 as D (6 bases). Deletions cut 2 bases from V and 5 bases from J, with 16 bases between. The CDR3 is 16 amino acids. Germline CDR1 MNHNY, CDR2 SVGAGI (reference sequence). The CDR3 DNA is TGTGCCAGCAGTTACCATAGGACAGAAGGCGATCAGCCCCAGCATTTT. Its translation is CASSYHRTEGDQPQHF.

The chain couples TRBV6-1 to TRBJ1-2; no reliable D call. The germline V gene has CDR1 MNHNS and CDR2 SASEGT. V was clipped by 1 base and J by 8 bases, with 17 bases between them. This CDR3 is 15 amino acids long. The CDR3 DNA reads TGTGCCAGCAGTGAAGGCCGGTCACCATGGCGGGGCTACACCTTC. It is translated as CASSEGRSPWRGYTF.

V is TRBV27 and J is TRBJ1-1; D is unclear. CDR1 is MNHEY and CDR2 is SMNVEV in the germline V gene (reference sequence). Trimming shortened V by 6 bases and J by 7 bases, and 15 bases separated the two germline ends. The CDR3 spans 13 residues. The CDR3 protein is CASSLGSGVEAFF. The CDR3 nucleotides read TGTGCCAGCAGCCTCGGCAGCGGGGTTGAAGCTTTCTTT.

The chain links TRBV19 to TRBJ2-5; TRBD2 might be the D (5 bases). The V and J ends lost 5 bases and 6 bases respectively, with 19 bases between them. The germline gives CDR1 LNHDA, CDR2 SQIVND (reference sequence). The CDR3 runs to 15 residues. CDR3 DNA sequence: TGTGCCAGTAGTTCATCCCCGGGGTTAGGAAAGACCCAGTACTTC. Translation: CASSSSPGLGKTQYF.

The genes are TRBV9 and TRBJ1-3; TRBD1 might be the D (6 bases). The CDR3 has 14 amino acids. Trimming removed 4 bases from V and 0 bases from J, with 8 bases in between. Looked up from germline, CDR1 is SGDLS and CDR2 is YYNGEE. In nucleotides, the CDR3 is TGTGCCAGCAGCCCCAGGGGCTCTGGAAACACCATATATTTT. Translating it yields CASSPRGSGNTIYF.

The chain uses TRBV27 and TRBJ1-2; D may be TRBD1 (6 bases). Germline CDR1 reads MNHEY; CDR2 reads SMNVEV (reference sequence). The CDR3 length is 15 residues. Trimming cost V 5 bases and J 7 bases, with 20 bases left between them. The CDR3 here is CASSRQGGGISGYTF. As DNA, the CDR3 is TGTGCCAGCAGTCGCCAAGGGGGGGGTATTTCTGGCTACACCTTC.

The J gene is TRBJ1-2, the V gene TRBV9; D call uncertain. V was trimmed by 3 bases and J by 8 bases, leaving 14 bases between them. The CDR3 has 13 residues. Germline values: CDR1 SGDLS, CDR2 YYNGEE. CDR3 sequence (DNA): TGTGCCAGCAGCGCCCGGCGCGGTTACGGCTACACCTTC. Translating it yields CASSARRGYGYTF.

The V gene is TRBV5-4, the J gene TRBJ1-1; TRBD1 agrees at 7 bases. Germline values: CDR1 SGHNT, CDR2 YYREEE (reference sequence). CDR3 size: 15 residues. V lost 4 bases to trimming and J lost 4 bases; unmatched junction nucleotides: 10. The CDR3 loop is CASSKRTGWATEAFF. The CDR3 DNA follows: TGTGCCAGCAGCAAGAGGACAGGATGGGCCACTGAAGCTTTCTTT.

The rearrangement uses TRBV6-5 and TRBJ1-6; 8 nucleotides line up with TRBD1. From germline, CDR1 is MNHEY and CDR2 SVGAGI. The V gene end was trimmed by 4 bases and the J gene end by 6 bases; junction bases not matched to a gene: 5. The CDR3 spans 15 residues. The CDR3 DNA sequence: TGTGCCAGCAGTTTGGACAGGGTAATTAATTCACCCCTCCACTTT. It encodes CASSLDRVINSPLHF.